A single sample gave rise to the 22 T cell receptor beta chains below, sequenced in a study of blood T cells in healthy people across ages. Through a sample-barcoded 5' primer and a J-beta primer mix, a second PCR was run for roughly 6 to 11 cycles. In TCRdb, the 5' RACE reads were re-called with MiXCR into one record per CDR3 protein. Of some 640,000 distinct CDR3 sequences in the sample, 45% to 50% were seen once. Sequencing was done on a sample of blood. The receptors here all came from a woman aged 55-69 years in good health.

This rearrangement joins TRBV28 to TRBJ2-3; no clear D. V was cut by 10 bases and J by 0 bases, with 11 bases left in between. The CDR3 runs 13 residues. Looked up from germline, CDR1 is MDHEN and CDR2 is SYDVKM. CDR3: CATRLISTDTQYF. The DNA for the CDR3 is TGTGCCACCCGACTGATTAGCACAGATACGCAGTATTTT.

This clonotype has only one observation. The J gene is TRBJ2-3, the V gene TRBV20-1, with a weak D call TRBD2 (5 bases). The germline gives CDR1 DFQATT, CDR2 SNEGSKA (reference sequence). Trimming stripped 6 bases from V and 4 bases from J, with 17 bases between. The CDR3 is made up of 14 amino acids. CDR3 sequence reads: CSARAARGSDTQYF. The CDR3 nucleotides are TGCAGTGCCCGGGCCGCCAGAGGGTCAGATACGCAGTATTTT.

The chain couples TRBV20-1 to TRBJ2-7; 8 bases are shared with TRBD2. Germline values: CDR1 DFQATT, CDR2 SNEGSKA (reference sequence). The junction had 11 bases not matched to a gene; V was cut back by 7 bases and J by 0 bases. This CDR3 region has 15 residues. The CDR3 loop reads CSGDKTSGFSYEQYF. CDR3 sequence (DNA): TGCAGTGGCGACAAAACTAGCGGTTTCTCCTACGAGCAGTACTTC.

The table lists this clonotype with a few counts. The chain is built from TRBV12-5 and TRBJ2-1; 7 bases agree with TRBD1. V lost 5 bases and J lost 7; bases outside the gene matches: 8. Germline V lookup: CDR1 LGHNT, CDR2 FRNRAP. This CDR3 region has 14 residues. The CDR3: CASGHDLQGNEQFF. In DNA, the CDR3 is TGTGCTAGTGGTCACGATCTACAGGGGAATGAGCAGTTCTTC.

This clonotype has a single count. The chain uses TRBV6-2 or TRBV6-3 and TRBJ2-7; 8 bases map to TRBD2. CDR3 length: 13 amino acids. V was pared by 6 bases and J by 4 bases, with 5 bases of the junction left unmatched. CDR1 is MNHEY, CDR2 SVGEGT, per germline. The CDR3 region is CASRKTSEYEQYF. The DNA for the CDR3 is TGTGCCAGCAGGAAGACTAGCGAGTACGAGCAGTACTTC.

V is TRBV30 and J is TRBJ2-7, with 12 bases lining up with TRBD2. V shed 3 bases and J 12 bases; nucleotides not matched to a gene: 9. The CDR3 has 13 amino acids. Germline lookup yields CDR1 GTSNPN and CDR2 SVGIG (reference sequence). The CDR3 loop reads CAWSFGLAGRLYF. DNA for the CDR3: TGTGCCTGGAGCTTTGGACTAGCGGGACGCTTGTACTTC. The entire variable domain, with the rest obtained from reference TRBV30 and TRBJ2-7, is as follows: SQTIHQWPATLVQPVGSPLSLECTVEGTSNPNLYWYRQAAGRGLQLLFYSVGIGQISSEVPQNLSASRPQDRQFILSSKKLLLSDSGFYLCAWSFGLAGRLYFGPGTRLTVT.

The V call is TRBV7-9, the J call TRBJ2-3, with 9 bases identical to TRBD1. There are 14 residues in the CDR3. J gave up 3 bases and V 4 bases, and 2 bases lay outside the gene matches. CDR1 is SEHNR, CDR2 FQNEAQ, per germline (reference sequence). The CDR3 nucleotides read TGTGCCAGCAGCTGGACAGGGGTGACAGATACGCAGTATTTT. This sequence encodes CASSWTGVTDTQYF.

Only a few counts were recorded for this clonotype. The CDR3 coding sequence is TGTGCCAGCAGCTTACAACAGGGAGGGCAGGAAAAACTGTTTTTT. This codes for CASSLQQGGQEKLFF. J is TRBJ1-4 and V is TRBV7-9; D may be TRBD1 (6 bases). CDR3 length: 15 residues. The germline V and J ends were trimmed by 2 bases and 8 bases, with 15 bases remaining between them. Germline V gene data show CDR1 as SEHNR and CDR2 as FQNEAQ (reference sequence).

This clonotype came up a few times. V and J are TRBV7-9 and TRBJ1-2; D is undetermined. The CDR3 covers 14 residues. Per germline, CDR1 SEHNR and CDR2 FQNEAQ (reference sequence). The V and J ends lost 3 bases and 3 bases respectively, with 11 bases between them. CDR3: CASSFIGRDYGYTF. CDR3 nucleotide sequence: TGTGCCAGCAGCTTTATAGGGAGGGACTATGGCTACACCTTC.

V usage is TRBV7-8 and J usage is TRBJ2-3; 8 bases line up with TRBD1. Germline V gives CDR1 SGHVS, CDR2 FQNEAQ. The V gene end was trimmed by 4 bases and the J gene end by 12 bases; junction bases not matched to a gene: 12. This CDR3 has 14 residues. CDR3 sequence (DNA): TGTGCCAGCAGCTCGGACCGGACAGGGAGTTTTCAGTATTTT. It specifies CASSSDRTGSFQYF.

V usage is TRBV5-6 and J usage is TRBJ1-4; D is undetermined. Trimming removed 1 base from V and 3 bases from J, with 7 bases in between. The CDR3 is made up of 14 amino acids. CDR1 is SGHDT and CDR2 is YYEEEE in the germline V gene. The CDR3 is CASSLRAANEKLFF. CDR3 bases: TGTGCCAGCAGCTTGAGGGCGGCTAATGAAAAACTGTTTTTT.

This sequence joins TRBV28 and TRBJ1-2; 10 positions agree with TRBD1. The CDR3 covers 13 residues. V lost 5 bases to trimming and J lost 7 bases; unmatched junction nucleotides: 4. CDR1 and CDR2 from the germline V gene are MDHEN and SYDVKM. The CDR3 loop reads CASSGGTGVGYTF. CDR3 coding DNA: TGTGCCAGCAGTGGGGGGACAGGGGTTGGCTACACCTTC.

This chain connects TRBV6-6 to TRBJ2-1; perhaps TRBD1 as D (8 bases). The V end was cut by 2 bases, the J end by 8 bases, with 19 bases between. Germline assignment: CDR1 MNHNY and CDR2 SVGAGI (reference sequence). The CDR3 is made up of 16 amino acids. CDR3 DNA sequence: TGTGCCAGCAGTTACCCCTACACAGGGGGGGGGTATGAGCAGTTCTTC. This translates into CASSYPYTGGGYEQFF.

The chain uses TRBV7-9 and TRBJ2-7; 8 bases are shared with TRBD1. CDR1 is SEHNR, CDR2 FQNEAQ, per germline (reference sequence). V shed 4 bases and J 0 bases; nucleotides not matched to a gene: 11. This CDR3 has 17 residues. The CDR3 sequence: CASSWAEGQAISYEQYF. The CDR3 nucleotides are TGTGCCAGCAGCTGGGCTGAGGGACAGGCAATCTCCTACGAGCAGTACTTC.

The chain combines TRBV5-5 with TRBJ2-7, with TRBD2 matching 8 bases. Losses at the gene ends were 2 bases for V and 5 bases for J; bases not matched to a gene: 9. The CDR3 spans 15 residues. Germline CDR1 reads SGHKS; CDR2 reads YYEKEE (reference sequence). The CDR3 sequence: CASSFYRSAGDEQYF. CDR3 coding DNA: TGTGCCAGCAGCTTCTATCGGTCAGCGGGAGACGAGCAGTACTTC.

This clonotype was observed a few times. This chain joins TRBV29-1 and TRBJ2-1; D call uncertain. The J call may be mistaken, given a closer DNA end match to TRBJ2-7. Germline V gene lookup returns CDR1 SQVTM and CDR2 ANQGSEA. The CDR3 extends over 16 amino acids. Written as DNA, the CDR3 is TGCAGCGTTGAAGATGTCAGTCCGTACTCCTACAATGAGCAGTACTTC. It translates to CSVEDVSPYSYNEQYF.

CDR3 sequence (DNA): TGTGCCAGCAGCTTGTGGGGCGGGAGTGAGCAGTTCTTC. Translating gives CASSLWGGSEQFF. The chain employs TRBV5-6 and TRBJ2-1; 7 bases line up with TRBD2. The V gene end was trimmed by 1 base and the J gene end by 9 bases; junction bases not matched to a gene: 4. The germline CDR1 and CDR2 sequences are SGHDT and YYEEEE. The CDR3 covers 13 residues.

Worth noting for this clonotype: This may arise from a read error, as a much more abundant clone is one base away. The V gene is TRBV28, the J gene TRBJ2-5; a weak D match, TRBD2 (7 bases). V lost 5 bases and J lost 5, with 12 bases in between. This CDR3 region has 13 residues. CDR1 and CDR2 (germline): MDHEN, SYDVKM. In DNA, the CDR3 is TGTGCCAGCAGTAACAGGGAGGGGGAGACCCAGTACTTC. It translates to CASSNREGETQYF.

The chain carries TRBV28 and TRBJ1-4; no reliable D call. Deletions cut 6 bases from V and 3 bases from J, with 14 bases between. The CDR3 runs 15 residues. Germline CDR1 is MDHEN and CDR2 is SYDVKM. The CDR3 is CASSVDPSANEKLFF. CDR3 DNA sequence: TGTGCCAGCAGCGTAGACCCCTCGGCTAATGAAAAACTGTTTTTT.

This chain uses TRBV2 with TRBJ2-3; D is possibly TRBD1 (7 bases). V gave up 6 bases and J gave up 7 bases, with 17 bases separating them. From germline, CDR1 is SNHLY and CDR2 FYNNEI. The CDR3 has 14 residues. Here the CDR3 reads CASSGGQGGYTQYF. In DNA form, the CDR3 reads TGTGCCAGCAGCGGAGGGCAGGGGGGATATACGCAGTATTTT.

This sequence joins TRBV11-3 and TRBJ2-1; 7 nucleotides line up with TRBD1. V shed 4 bases and J 5 bases; nucleotides not matched to a gene: 2. CDR1 and CDR2 from the germline V gene are SGHNT and YENEEA. The CDR3 has 13 amino acids. CDR3 bases: TGTGCCAGCAGCTGGGGGACAGACAATGAGCAGTTCTTC. Translating gives CASSWGTDNEQFF. Full variable domain (remainder filled in from reference TRBV11-3 and TRBJ2-1): EAGVVQSPRYKIIEKKQPVAFWCNPISGHNTLYWYLQNLGQGPELLIRYENEEAVDDSQLPKDRFSAERLKGVDSTLKIQPAELGDSAVYLCASSWGTDNEQFFGPGTRLTVL.

This rearrangement joins TRBV12-3 or TRBV12-4 to TRBJ2-7; maybe TRBD1 (6 bases). V was pared by 7 bases and J by 0 bases, with 19 bases between. CDR3 length: 16 residues. The CDR3 sequence: CASTHVRGPSSYEQYF. Written as DNA, the CDR3 is TGTGCCAGCACTCATGTCAGGGGCCCTAGCTCCTACGAGCAGTACTTC.